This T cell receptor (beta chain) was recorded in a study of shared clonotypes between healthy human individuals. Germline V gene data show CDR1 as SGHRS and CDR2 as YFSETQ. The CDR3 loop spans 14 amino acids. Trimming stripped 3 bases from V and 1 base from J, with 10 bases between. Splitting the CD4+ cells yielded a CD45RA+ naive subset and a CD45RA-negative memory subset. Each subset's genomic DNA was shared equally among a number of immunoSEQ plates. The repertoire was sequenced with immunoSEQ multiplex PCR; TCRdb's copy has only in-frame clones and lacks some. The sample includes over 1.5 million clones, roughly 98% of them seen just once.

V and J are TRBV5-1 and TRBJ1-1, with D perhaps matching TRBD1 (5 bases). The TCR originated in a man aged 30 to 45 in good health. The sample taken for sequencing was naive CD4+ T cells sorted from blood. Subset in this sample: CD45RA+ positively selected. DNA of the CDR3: TGCGCCAGCAGCTCCGGACATACGAACACTGAAGCTTTCTTT. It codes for CASSSGHTNTEAFF.